The 21 T cell receptor beta chains presented below share a single source sample, sequenced in a study of blood T cell repertoires in COVID-19. TCRdb's copy holds only in-frame clones and misses some; the assay was immunoSEQ multiplex PCR. Altogether more than 100,000 clones are present, roughly 90% being singletons, with the ten largest covering more than 2%. Sequenced: peripheral blood. Receptors originate from a man aged 65 to 85 with active COVID-19.

V and J are TRBV6-5 and TRBJ2-5; 12 bases match TRBD2. The CDR3 has 15 amino acids. In germline, CDR1 is MNHEY, CDR2 SVGAGI. V dropped 7 bases and J dropped 5; count of bases not matched to a gene: 8. CDR3 coding DNA: TGTGCCAGCACCCTAGCGGGAGGGCCACTTGAGACCCAGTACTTC. Residues: CASTLAGGPLETQYF.

The chain recombines TRBV3-1 (or the pseudogene TRBV3-2) with TRBJ2-2; weak D call: TRBD1 (5 bases). Germline CDR1 LGHDT, CDR2 YNNKEL (reference sequence). The CDR3 runs to 14 residues. Trimming shortened V by 1 base and J by 7 bases, and 10 bases separated the two germline ends. CDR3 nucleotides: TGTGCCAGCAGCCAAGTGCAGGGCATCGGGGAGCTGTTTTTT. Translating gives CASSQVQGIGELFF.

The chain recombines TRBV18 with TRBJ2-5; 8 bases align to TRBD1. The CDR3 is made up of 16 amino acids. The V and J ends lost 1 base and 4 bases, in that order; junction bases with no gene match: 8. CDR1 is KGHSH, CDR2 LQKENI, per germline. The CDR3 DNA is TGTGCCAGCTCACCACAGCGGGCAGGGGGCATAGAGACCCAGTACTTC. Translating gives CASSPQRAGGIETQYF.

This chain joins TRBV19 and TRBJ1-5; a weak D match, TRBD1 (5 bases). Germline values: CDR1 LNHDA, CDR2 SQIVND (reference sequence). Trimming removed 3 bases at V and 15 bases at J, with 27 bases between. The CDR3 extends over 16 amino acids. The CDR3 spells CASSMWGGARAGNWHF. CDR3 DNA: TGTGCCAGTAGTATGTGGGGAGGGGCCCGTGCGGGGAATTGGCATTTT.

This clone occurred once. The genes are TRBV9 and TRBJ1-1, with no clear D. V was trimmed by 0 bases and J by 8 bases, leaving 17 bases between them. Germline V gene data show CDR1 as SGDLS and CDR2 as YYNGEE. CDR3 length: 15 amino acids. CDR3 sequence: CASSVEGGRPIEAFF. CDR3 coding DNA: TGTGCCAGCAGCGTAGAGGGAGGGAGACCAATAGAAGCTTTCTTT.

The rearrangement uses TRBV7-2 and TRBJ2-7; D unclear. The germline V gene has CDR1 SGHTA and CDR2 FQGNSA. The CDR3 is 14 residues long. V lost 7 bases to trimming and J lost 2 bases, with 15 bases between them. As DNA, the CDR3 is TGTGCCAGCAACTCCCCCTCGCTCACCTACGAGCAGTACTTC. This translates into CASNSPSLTYEQYF.

The chain carries TRBV30 and TRBJ2-5; TRBD2 matches 8 bases. Germline CDR1 GTSNPN, CDR2 SVGIG (reference sequence). The CDR3 extends over 13 amino acids. Trimming removed 5 bases from V and 7 bases from J; junction bases left unmatched: 9. The CDR3 loop reads CAWGLAPRGTQYF. Written as DNA, the CDR3 is TGTGCCTGGGGACTAGCTCCCCGGGGGACCCAGTACTTC. Full variable domain (rest looked up from reference TRBV30 and TRBJ2-5): SQTIHQWPATLVQPVGSPLSLECTVEGTSNPNLYWYRQAAGRGLQLLFYSVGIGQISSEVPQNLSASRPQDRQFILSSKKLLLSDSGFYLCAWGLAPRGTQYFGPGTRLLVL.

The chain carries TRBV24-1 and TRBJ2-7; no clear D gene. The CDR3 loop spans 15 amino acids. CDR1 and CDR2 from the germline V gene are KGHDR and SFDVKD. Trimming shortened V by 4 bases and J by 0 bases, and 12 bases separated the two germline ends. The CDR3 bases are TGTGCCACCAGTGAGAAGAGTAAGAGCTCCTACGAGCAGTACTTC. It translates to CATSEKSKSSYEQYF.

V usage is TRBV30 and J usage is TRBJ2-2, with unresolved D. V lost 1 base, J lost 4 bases, and 10 bases lay in between. The CDR3 is made up of 14 amino acids. Germline values: CDR1 GTSNPN, CDR2 SVGIG (reference sequence). Here the CDR3 DNA reads TGTGCCTGGAGTGCGACTGTAGGCACCGGGGAGCTGTTTTTT. The encoded protein is CAWSATVGTGELFF.

The genes are TRBV7-2 and TRBJ2-3; D remains ambiguous. This CDR3 has 14 amino acids. Trimming left V 2 bases short and J 2 bases short, with 8 bases between. Per germline, CDR1 SGHTA and CDR2 FQGNSA. The CDR3 DNA sequence: TGTGCCAGCAGCTTACGGAGCGTCACAGATACGCAGTATTTT. Translation gives CASSLRSVTDTQYF.

This clone showed up just once. The chain recombines TRBV19 with TRBJ1-2; a possible D gene is TRBD1 (5 bases). Looked up from germline, CDR1 is LNHDA and CDR2 is SQIVND (reference sequence). The CDR3 is made up of 13 amino acids. The V end was cut by 5 bases, the J end by 4 bases, with 11 bases between. CDR3 in amino acids: CASSLGLSYGYTF. CDR3 nucleotides: TGTGCCAGTAGTCTGGGGCTGAGCTATGGCTACACCTTC.

V gene TRBV6-5 combines with J gene TRBJ1-1; D is undetermined. This CDR3 is 11 amino acids long. The germline V gene encodes CDR1 MNHEY and CDR2 SVGAGI. V lost 10 bases to trimming and J lost 1 base, with 7 bases between them. For the CDR3, the DNA is TGTGCCACCCTAAGGAACACTGAAGCTTTCTTT. Amino acids: CATLRNTEAFF.

The J gene is TRBJ2-2, the V gene TRBV5-1; maybe TRBD2 (8 bases). This CDR3 is 14 amino acids long. V was clipped by 4 bases and J by 6 bases, with 13 bases between them. Germline lookup yields CDR1 SGHRS and CDR2 YFSETQ. CDR3 in amino acids: CASSPGGTAGELFF. The CDR3 bases are TGCGCCAGCAGCCCGGGGGGGACAGCCGGGGAGCTGTTTTTT.

The V and J genes are TRBV19 and TRBJ2-2; TRBD2 matches 7 bases. CDR3 length: 15 amino acids. The V segment lost 1 base and the J segment 6 bases; nucleotides outside the gene matches: 5. The germline V gene has CDR1 LNHDA and CDR2 SQIVND (reference sequence). The CDR3 nucleotides read TGTGCCAGTAGTATAGCGGGAGGCCCACCCGGGGAGCTGTTTTTT. Encoded protein: CASSIAGGPPGELFF.

This clone was found a few times. The rearrangement uses TRBV28 and TRBJ1-2; TRBD1 agrees at 9 bases. CDR1 is MDHEN, CDR2 SYDVKM, per germline. With 10 bases clipped from V and 4 bases from J, the junction kept 13 bases outside the gene matches. The CDR3 sequence is 15 residues long. CDR3: CATSRDRASFYGYTF. The CDR3, as DNA: TGTGCCACCTCCCGGGACAGGGCCAGTTTCTATGGCTACACCTTC.

The chain couples TRBV2 to TRBJ1-5, with a possible D match to TRBD1 (5 bases). CDR3 size: 13 residues. Trimming took off 8 bases at V and 1 base at J, with 9 bases between the two ends. Germline CDR1 reads SNHLY; CDR2 reads FYNNEI. In DNA form, the CDR3 reads TGTGCCAGCGGGGCAGGCAGCAATCAGCCCCAGCATTTT. Translating gives CASGAGSNQPQHF.

The chain uses TRBV27 and TRBJ2-1, with 12 bases that match TRBD2. V lost 6 bases to trimming and J lost 9 bases; unmatched junction nucleotides: 9. The CDR3 has 15 residues. Germline V gene sequence: CDR1 MNHEY, CDR2 SMNVEV (reference sequence). The CDR3 coding sequence is TGTGCCAGCAGGGAGACTAGCGGGAGAGTGAGTGAGCAGTTCTTC. Amino acid sequence: CASRETSGRVSEQFF.

The CDR3 spells CASTPRESFGTDTQYF. The CDR3 DNA reads TGTGCCAGCACTCCACGGGAGTCTTTTGGCACAGATACGCAGTATTTT. J is TRBJ2-3 and V is TRBV27; a weak D match, TRBD2 (6 bases). The germline CDR1 and CDR2 sequences are MNHEY and SMNVEV (reference sequence). The CDR3 is 16 residues long. The ends were cut back, 7 bases at V and 1 base at J, with 18 bases in the middle.

The chain has TRBV4-3 and TRBJ2-7; weak D call: TRBD1 (7 bases). CDR3 length: 15 amino acids. Per the germline V gene, CDR1 is LGHNA and CDR2 is YSLEER. Trimming cost V 0 bases and J 5 bases, with 14 bases left between them. The CDR3 here is CASSQEAGRGDEQYF. As DNA, the CDR3 is TGCGCCAGCAGCCAAGAGGCGGGCAGGGGGGACGAGCAGTACTTC.

This clone was picked up one time. The chain carries TRBV5-1 and TRBJ2-5, with TRBD2 matching 11 bases. The J segment lost 4 bases and the V segment lost 5 bases, leaving 4 bases of the junction unmatched. Germline V CDR1 and CDR2: SGHRS, YFSETQ. This CDR3 has 14 amino acids. The CDR3 protein is CASRLAGEGETQYF. CDR3 DNA sequence: TGCGCCAGCAGACTAGCGGGAGAAGGAGAGACCCAGTACTTC.

This clone was detected once. The chain recombines TRBV18 with TRBJ2-1, with 7 bases aligning to TRBD2. This CDR3 region has 16 residues. Trimming cost V 6 bases and J 5 bases; bases outside gene matches: 13. Germline loops: CDR1 KGHSH, CDR2 LQKENI. The CDR3 DNA reads TGTGCCAGCTCGCCTCTCCCCCTAGCGGCCGACAATGAGCAGTTCTTC. The encoded protein is CASSPLPLAADNEQFF.